This TCR beta chain was profiled in a study of blood T cell repertoires in COVID-19. Across the whole study: Samples came from the United States, Italy and Spain, spanning acute and convalescent COVID-19.

The participants were between 18 and 89 years old and came from under 25 US areas. Cohort placement rested on clinical history that participants reported themselves. Per the germline V gene, CDR1 is LGHNA and CDR2 is YSLEER. V lost 0 bases and J 6 bases, leaving 13 bases between the germline ends. The CDR3 sequence is 15 residues long. Original data processing: Amplification with reference gene primers provided the estimates of nucleated cell counts. Some clones are missing from TCRdb's copy, which holds only in-frame ones; the method was immunoSEQ multiplex PCR. Clone size and V and J calls were adopted from that table, with D and trimming inferred from the DNA. The repertoire has over 250,000 clones, about 87% of them found once; the top ten carry around 9%.

The TCR comes from a woman aged 18-29 years who had recovered from COVID-19. Sequencing input: PBMCs or T cells enriched from blood (not recorded which). The chain links TRBV4-3 to TRBJ2-3; D gene uncertain. Here the CDR3 reads CASSQDIQVRDTQYF. CDR3 sequence (DNA): TGCGCCAGCAGCCAAGATATCCAGGTCCGGGATACGCAGTATTTT.